This note documents a single T cell receptor beta chain sequence. An end of the junction does not agree with germline; a read error may underlie this. The sample is drawn from a study of molecular identifiers for immune sequencing clone quantification. Study overall: In replicates, RNA taken from roughly 20,000 or 100,000 naive CD8 cells was divided five ways, and four portions underwent sequencing.

With 10%, 30% or 50% of RNA, about 19,000 to 1,100,000 naive CD8 T cells were sequenced. The germline V gene has CDR1 DFQATT and CDR2 SNEGSKA (reference sequence). The CDR3 contains 12 residues. Previously described methods and listed TCR primers were employed for the bulk TCR libraries. TCRdb re-called the PCR reads with MiXCR, one entry per CDR3 protein. There are about 510,000 distinct CDR3 sequences in the sample; about 25% occur only once, and 0.7% to 0.9% lies in the top ten. The specimen sequenced was naive CD8+ T cells from blood, with Jurkat cell RNA spiked in. As to subset: FACS-sorted CD8+CD4-CCR7+CD45RA+ naive T cells. The chain uses TRBV20-1 and TRBJ2-7; D not resolved. This receptor was taken from a human donor in good health. Some libraries in this study had Jurkat cell RNA spiked in. The CDR3 nucleotides read TGCAGTGCTAGGTCGGGTTTGTACGAGCAGTGCTTC. It specifies CSARSGLYEQCF.